The rows below give T cell receptor beta chains drawn from one sample of a study of response to subunit inactivated influenza vaccine. TCRdb processed the RT-PCR reads anew with MiXCR; each CDR3 protein has one entry. The sample has under 550,000 distinct CDR3 sequences, approximately 6.9% seen once; the top ten hold approximately 14%. Specimen: PBMCs from blood, collected 23 months after vaccination. These TCRs come from a man aged 50 to 69 who received an inactivated influenza vaccine. Both conserved end residues are trimmed from each CDR3. Each record gives: V gene, J gene, CDR3 protein.

TRBV15	TRBJ2-7	ATSRAPPSEQY
TRBV4-1	TRBJ2-1	ASSQSLGNEQF
TRBV4-3	TRBJ2-2	ASSQLAGRRHTGELF
TRBV29-1	TRBJ2-2	SVELAGTNTGELF
TRBV4-3	TRBJ2-3	ASSQDWRATRTDTQY
TRBV6-5	TRBJ2-7	ASSYAGLRGNEQY
TRBV4-3	TRBJ2-3	ASSQGNGERTQY
TRBV7-6	TRBJ2-2	ASSLNAIRGGELF
TRBV28	TRBJ1-2	ASSPDGYYGYT
TRBV6-2/TRBV6-3	TRBJ2-1	ASSYVGPTFEQF
TRBV11-2	TRBJ2-5	ASSLDPRTQY
TRBV7-9	TRBJ2-3	ASSLPGGTTDTQY
TRBV11-1	TRBJ2-1	ASSTPEGGRHYNEQF
TRBV20-1	TRBJ2-3	SASVDYLEDTQY
TRBV6-1	TRBJ1-6	ASREAGFSPLH
TRBV20-1	TRBJ2-1	SAAGGQDEQF
TRBV3-1	TRBJ1-3	ASSPAGNSGNTIY
TRBV20-1	TRBJ1-6	SAPTGVGDSPLH
TRBV6-1	TRBJ2-1	ASSDRLFRGSYNEQF
TRBV15	TRBJ2-1	ATSRASATYNEQF
TRBV20-1	TRBJ2-7	SARDGGLAGGDRYEQY
TRBV6-6	TRBJ2-7	ASSYGTGGEQY
TRBV7-8	TRBJ2-7	ASSSRQVLTYEQY
TRBV20-1	TRBJ2-5	SARRLAGAETQY
TRBV5-1	TRBJ1-2	ASSPEAVASRGYT